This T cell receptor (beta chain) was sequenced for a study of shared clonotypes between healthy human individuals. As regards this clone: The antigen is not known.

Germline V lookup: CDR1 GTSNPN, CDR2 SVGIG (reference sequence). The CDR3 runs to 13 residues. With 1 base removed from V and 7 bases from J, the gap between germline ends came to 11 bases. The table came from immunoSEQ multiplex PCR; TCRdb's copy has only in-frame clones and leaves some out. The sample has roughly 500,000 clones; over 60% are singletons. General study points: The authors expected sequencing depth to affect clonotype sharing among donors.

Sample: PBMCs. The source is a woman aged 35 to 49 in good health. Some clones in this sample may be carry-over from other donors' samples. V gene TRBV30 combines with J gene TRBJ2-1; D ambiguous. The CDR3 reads CAWSARLENEQFF. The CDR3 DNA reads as TGTGCCTGGAGTGCACGTCTAGAGAATGAGCAGTTCTTC.